This T cell receptor (beta chain) derives from a study of blood T cell repertoires in COVID-19. The method was immunoSEQ multiplex PCR; TCRdb's version includes in-frame clones alone and lacks a portion of them. The data hold approximately 200,000 clones, with about three quarters observed a single time. This clonotype was obtained from a woman aged 80 or over with COVID-19, enrolled during active disease. Input material: peripheral blood.

CDR3: CASSYLRGDSFYEQYF. The CDR3 region has the DNA TGTGCCAGCAGTTACCTTCGCGGGGACAGCTTTTACGAGCAGTACTTC. The chain is built from TRBV6-6 and TRBJ2-7; D possibly corresponds to TRBD1 (7 bases). V was trimmed by 2 bases and J by 4 bases, leaving 18 bases between them. The CDR3 runs 16 residues. In germline, CDR1 is MNHNY, CDR2 SVGAGI (reference sequence).